This T cell receptor beta chain was obtained from a study of identifying expanded T cells in peripheral blood. Some clones are missing from TCRdb's copy, which holds only in-frame ones; the method was immunoSEQ multiplex PCR. The sample shows 80,000 to 90,000 clones, around 86% of them seen only once. Study-level results: Clone count variance between approximately two-week samples rose with total template count. Technical replicates showed about 1.2 changed clones; about two weeks about 16.4; four weeks 19.

V lost 1 base, J lost 2 bases, and 15 bases lay in between. The germline V gene encodes CDR1 SEHNR and CDR2 FQNEAQ (reference sequence). The CDR3 runs to 16 residues. With respect to this clone: Its antigen remains unknown.

V usage is TRBV7-9 and J usage is TRBJ2-7, with D perhaps being TRBD1 or TRBD2 (6 bases each). Specimen: blood. The receptor was isolated from a person between 18 and 70 years old in good health. CDR3 sequence: CASSLVAAGQAYEQYF. CDR3 DNA: TGTGCCAGCAGCTTAGTTGCCGCGGGACAAGCCTACGAGCAGTACTTC.